Listed below are T cell receptor beta chains from one sample, sequenced in a study of T cell repertoires in cytomegalovirus infection. Antigens of these TCRs are unknown. TCRdb used MiXCR to reprocess the reads, holding one entry per CDR3 protein. The sample holds approximately 71,000 distinct CDR3 sequences, more than 20% seen once. The starting material was CD8+ T cells from cultured PBMCs, obtained from culture after CMV antigen stimulation. These TCRs come from a human donor in good health (CMV status not recorded). Some clones in this sample may be carry-over from other donors' samples. Both conserved end residues are part of each CDR3. D genes are given only for firm matches. Part of the rows lack a size; the others show once, few, many or a class for expanded clones.

J gene: TRBJ1-1
D gene: TRBD1
clone size: few
V gene: TRBV11-1
CDR3 protein: CAGTAVGTEAFF
CDR3 DNA: TGTGCCGGGACAGCCGTGGGCACTGAAGCTTTCTTT

J gene: TRBJ1-6
D gene: .
clone size: few
V gene: TRBV6-2/TRBV6-3
CDR3 protein: CASSLYLKSPLHF
CDR3 DNA: TGTGCCAGCAGTCTTTATCTGAAGTCACCCCTCCACTTT

J gene: TRBJ2-1
D gene: TRBD2
clone size: once
V gene: TRBV6-2/TRBV6-3
CDR3 protein: CASSFTTSGGDNEQFF
CDR3 DNA: TGTGCCAGCAGCTTTACGACTAGCGGGGGGGACAATGAGCAGTTCTTC

J gene: TRBJ1-5
D gene: .
clone size: few
V gene: TRBV20-1
CDR3 protein: CSAPDGLLSNQPQHF
CDR3 DNA: TGCAGTGCTCCGGATGGACTCCTCAGCAATCAGCCCCAGCATTTT

J gene: TRBJ2-1
D gene: .
clone size: .
V gene: TRBV4-3
CDR3 protein: CASMGGNGDEQFF
CDR3 DNA: TGCGCCAGCATGGGGGGTAACGGCGATGAGCAGTTCTTC

J gene: TRBJ1-4
D gene: .
clone size: .
V gene: TRBV4-1
CDR3 protein: CASSSFPGRTEKLFF
CDR3 DNA: TGCGCCAGCAGCTCGTTTCCGGGACGGACTGAAAAACTGTTTTTT

J gene: TRBJ2-5
D gene: .
clone size: .
V gene: TRBV10-3
CDR3 protein: CAISEKVVDPRATQYF
CDR3 DNA: TGTGCCATCAGTGAGAAGGTGGTGGACCCTAGGGCGACCCAGTACTTC

J gene: TRBJ2-1
D gene: .
clone size: few
V gene: TRBV20-1
CDR3 protein: CSARGPLAREQFF
CDR3 DNA: TGCAGTGCTAGGGGACCCTTAGCTCGTGAGCAGTTCTTC

J gene: TRBJ2-1
D gene: TRBD2
clone size: few
V gene: TRBV7-9
CDR3 protein: CASSGTSGGAYNEQFF
CDR3 DNA: TGTGCCAGCAGCGGGACTAGCGGGGGGGCCTACAATGAGCAGTTCTTC

J gene: TRBJ2-7
D gene: .
clone size: .
V gene: TRBV6-1
CDR3 protein: CASENDRIEQYF
CDR3 DNA: TGTGCCAGCGAGAATGACAGGATCGAGCAGTACTTC

J gene: TRBJ1-2
D gene: .
clone size: few
V gene: TRBV7-3
CDR3 protein: CASSSDGRSYTF
CDR3 DNA: TGTGCCAGCAGCTCGGACGGTCGGTCCTACACCTTC

J gene: TRBJ1-5
D gene: TRBD1
clone size: few
V gene: TRBV27
CDR3 protein: CASSTGQAYQPQHF
CDR3 DNA: TGTGCCAGCAGTACTGGACAGGCCTATCAGCCCCAGCATTTT

J gene: TRBJ2-7
D gene: TRBD2
clone size: .
V gene: TRBV19
CDR3 protein: CASSTRSGVEQYF
CDR3 DNA: TGTGCCAGTAGTACACGTAGCGGGGTCGAGCAGTACTTC

J gene: TRBJ1-4
D gene: TRBD1
clone size: few
V gene: TRBV12-3/TRBV12-4
CDR3 protein: CASSATGFSEKLFF
CDR3 DNA: TGTGCCAGCAGCGCGACAGGGTTTAGTGAAAAACTGTTTTTT

J gene: TRBJ2-3
D gene: .
clone size: few
V gene: TRBV28
CDR3 protein: CASSDSLGDPSTDTQYF
CDR3 DNA: TGTGCCAGCAGTGACAGTCTGGGGGACCCAAGCACAGATACGCAGTATTTT

J gene: TRBJ2-1
D gene: TRBD2
clone size: .
V gene: TRBV27
CDR3 protein: CASRGGGLGQFF
CDR3 DNA: TGTGCCAGCAGGGGGGGGGGACTAGGGCAGTTCTTC

J gene: TRBJ1-5
D gene: TRBD1
clone size: .
V gene: TRBV12-3/TRBV12-4
CDR3 protein: CASRRDSGNQPQHF
CDR3 DNA: TGTGCCAGCAGACGGGACAGTGGGAATCAGCCCCAGCATTTT

J gene: TRBJ2-5
D gene: TRBD2
clone size: .
V gene: TRBV7-6
CDR3 protein: CASSRPRTSGEETQYF
CDR3 DNA: TGTGCCAGCAGCCGACCCCGGACTAGCGGGGAAGAGACCCAGTACTTC

J gene: TRBJ2-5
D gene: TRBD1
clone size: .
V gene: TRBV6-5
CDR3 protein: CASSYLSGQQETQYF
CDR3 DNA: TGTGCCAGCAGTTACCTATCGGGACAGCAAGAGACCCAGTACTTC

J gene: TRBJ2-3
D gene: .
clone size: .
V gene: TRBV6-2/TRBV6-3
CDR3 protein: CASSYTTTTDTQYF
CDR3 DNA: TGTGCCAGCAGTTATACTACCACCACAGATACGCAGTATTTT

J gene: TRBJ2-1
D gene: .
clone size: few
V gene: TRBV5-6
CDR3 protein: CASSSGISEQFF
CDR3 DNA: TGTGCCAGCAGCTCGGGAATTAGTGAGCAGTTCTTC

J gene: TRBJ2-7
D gene: .
clone size: many
V gene: TRBV7-9
CDR3 protein: CASSFDGTATFEQYF
CDR3 DNA: TGTGCCAGCAGCTTCGACGGGACGGCTACTTTTGAGCAGTACTTC

J gene: TRBJ2-1
D gene: .
clone size: .
V gene: TRBV4-1
CDR3 protein: CASSLDSAEQFF
CDR3 DNA: TGCGCCAGCAGCCTCGACTCCGCTGAGCAGTTCTTC

J gene: TRBJ1-2
D gene: TRBD1
clone size: .
V gene: TRBV7-4
CDR3 protein: CASSAKQGPNGYTF
CDR3 DNA: TGTGCCAGCAGCGCTAAACAGGGGCCGAATGGCTACACCTTC

J gene: TRBJ2-3
D gene: TRBD2
clone size: .
V gene: TRBV7-9
CDR3 protein: CASSSGLAGMTDTQYF
CDR3 DNA: TGTGCCAGCAGCTCCGGACTAGCGGGGATGACAGATACGCAGTATTTT

J gene: TRBJ1-2
D gene: .
clone size: .
V gene: TRBV7-6
CDR3 protein: CASSLEGENGYTF
CDR3 DNA: TGTGCCAGCAGCTTAGAGGGTGAGAATGGCTACACCTTC